These 12 T cell receptor beta chains originate from one sample sequenced in a study of blood T cell repertoires in COVID-19. Clones were sequenced by immunoSEQ multiplex PCR, and TCRdb holds only the in-frame ones, with some missing. The repertoire includes fewer than 200,000 clones, roughly 90% of them detected once, and roughly 25% sits in the top ten. The sequenced material came from peripheral blood. These receptors all stem from a man in his 60s with acute or convalescent COVID-19.

V is TRBV5-1 and J is TRBJ2-2; no reliable D call. The V end was cut by 0 bases, the J end by 6 bases, with 3 bases between. The germline V gene encodes CDR1 SGHRS and CDR2 YFSETQ. The CDR3 is 12 residues long. The CDR3 DNA is TGCGCCAGCAGCTTGGTAGCCGGGGAGCTGTTTTTT. Translated: CASSLVAGELFF.

This rearrangement joins TRBV18 to TRBJ1-5, with 10 bases that match TRBD1. Per the germline V gene, CDR1 is KGHSH and CDR2 is LQKENI. J gave up 1 base and V 4 bases, and 7 bases lay outside the gene matches. The CDR3 is 17 amino acids. The CDR3 here is CASSLKPGQGSNQPQHF. CDR3 bases: TGTGCCAGCTCACTTAAACCGGGACAGGGGAGCAATCAGCCCCAGCATTTT.

This chain joins TRBV7-9 and TRBJ1-4; possible D gene TRBD1, 5 bases. CDR1 is SEHNR, CDR2 FQNEAQ, per germline (reference sequence). Trimming took 5 bases from V and 6 from J, leaving 19 bases between them. This CDR3 contains 16 residues. The CDR3 region has the DNA TGTGCCAGCAGCCCCCTACCGGGACTCGGGGATGAAAAACTGTTTTTT. Protein sequence: CASSPLPGLGDEKLFF. The full variable domain, in which reference TRBV7-9 and TRBJ1-4 provide the parts outside the CDR3, is DTGVSQNPRHKITKRGQNVTFRCDPISEHNRLYWYRQTLGQGPEFLTYFQNEAQLEKSRLLSDRFSAERPKGSFSTLEIQRTEQGDSAMYLCASSPLPGLGDEKLFFGSGTQLSVL.

This chain links TRBV29-1 with TRBJ2-7; 10 bases map to TRBD2. Germline loops: CDR1 SQVTM, CDR2 ANQGSEA. The length of the CDR3 is 12 residues. Trimming took 7 bases from V and 2 from J; bases not matched to a gene: 2. CDR3 sequence reads: CSATSGAYEQYF. CDR3 nucleotide sequence: TGCAGCGCCACTAGCGGGGCCTACGAGCAGTACTTC.

The gene calls are TRBV5-1 and TRBJ2-4; 7 positions agree with TRBD2. The CDR3 totals 14 residues. Per the germline V gene, CDR1 is SGHRS and CDR2 is YFSETQ. The V and J ends lost 0 bases and 9 bases, in that order; junction bases with no gene match: 6. The CDR3 sequence is CASSLEQRGGIQYF. In DNA, the CDR3 is TGCGCCAGCAGCTTGGAACAGCGGGGTGGCATTCAGTACTTC. Looking up the rest from reference TRBV5-1 and TRBJ2-4 gives the full variable domain: KAGVTQTPRYLIKTRGQQVTLSCSPISGHRSVSWYQQTPGQGLQFLFEYFSETQRNKGNFPGRFSGRQFSNSRSEMNVSTLELGDSALYLCASSLEQRGGIQYFGAGTRLSVL.

This clone was picked up a small number of times. The chain recombines TRBV19 with TRBJ2-2, with 11 bases lining up with TRBD1. V gave up 6 bases and J gave up 7 bases; unmatched junction bases: 4. Germline CDR1 is LNHDA and CDR2 is SQIVND (reference sequence). The CDR3 contains 14 residues. Written as DNA, the CDR3 is TGTGCCAGTAGGAGGGACAGGGGGTTCGGGGAGCTGTTTTTT. This sequence encodes CASRRDRGFGELFF.

The rearrangement links TRBV4-3 to TRBJ2-2; D ambiguous. Trimming left V 0 bases short and J 6 bases short, with 17 bases between. Germline V lookup: CDR1 LGHNA, CDR2 YSLEER. The CDR3 consists of 17 residues. Written as DNA, the CDR3 is TGCGCCAGCAGCCAAGATAAAATGGCGTTTGGGCCCGGGGAGCTGTTTTTT. As protein: CASSQDKMAFGPGELFF.

The rearrangement links TRBV6-2 or TRBV6-3 to TRBJ2-4, with unresolved D. V lost 2 bases and J 3 bases, leaving 14 bases between the germline ends. CDR1 and CDR2 (germline): MNHEY, SVGEGT. The CDR3 has 16 residues. This CDR3 is CASSYPNPFGKNIQYF. The CDR3 nucleotides read TGTGCCAGCAGTTACCCTAACCCCTTCGGCAAAAACATTCAGTACTTC.

The chain couples TRBV3-1 (or the pseudogene TRBV3-2) to TRBJ2-1; D is uncertain. The V gene lost 0 bases and the J gene lost 0 bases, with 12 bases spanning the gap. This CDR3 contains 17 residues. Germline CDR1 LGHDT, CDR2 YNNKEL (reference sequence). The CDR3 bases are TGTGCCAGCAGCCAAGATTCGAACCTGCGCTCCTACAATGAGCAGTTCTTC. It codes for CASSQDSNLRSYNEQFF.

The chain employs TRBV7-2 and TRBJ1-5, with D unclear. V was clipped by 6 bases and J by 3 bases, with 15 bases between them. This CDR3 is built from 15 residues. Germline values: CDR1 SGHTA, CDR2 FQGNSA. The chain's CDR3 is CASSSMQASNQPQHF. The CDR3 DNA is TGTGCCAGCAGTTCAATGCAGGCCTCCAATCAGCCCCAGCATTTT. The full variable domain, its missing parts supplied by reference TRBV7-2 and TRBJ1-5, is GAGVSQSPSNKVTEKGKDVELRCDPISGHTALYWYRQSLGQGLEFLIYFQGNSAPDKSGLPSDRFSAERTGGSVSTLTIQRTQQEDSAVYLCASSSMQASNQPQHFGDGTRLSIL.

The sample holds a few counts of this clone. The chain couples TRBV5-1 to TRBJ1-1; D might be TRBD1 (6 bases). CDR1 and CDR2 from the germline V gene are SGHRS and YFSETQ. The germline V and J ends were trimmed by 4 bases and 2 bases, with 18 bases remaining between them. This CDR3 has 16 amino acids. Here the CDR3 DNA reads TGCGCCAGCAGCGTCGGACAGACACTTTCAAACACTGAAGCTTTCTTT. The encoded protein is CASSVGQTLSNTEAFF.

V usage is TRBV2 and J usage is TRBJ2-7, with D maybe TRBD1 (6 bases). CDR1 and CDR2 (germline): SNHLY, FYNNEI. The CDR3 totals 13 residues. Trimming took 10 bases from V and 0 from J, leaving 13 bases between them. This CDR3 reads CAISLQGSYEQYV. CDR3 in DNA: TGTGCCATCAGCCTACAGGGCTCCTACGAGCAGTACGTC.